These 28 T cell receptor beta chains were sequenced from one sample in a study of PD-L1 blockade in urothelial cancer. The time point denotes: pretreatment peripheral blood. Here immunoSEQ multiplex PCR was the method, and the copy in TCRdb shows in-frame clones only, minus some. The profile shows tens of thousands of clones, around 82% of them singletons. This sample comprised PBMCs, obtained around atezolizumab (anti-PD-L1) treatment. These receptors were collected from a man in his fifties or sixties with urothelial cancer.

This chain uses TRBV6-5 with TRBJ2-1; D possibly corresponds to TRBD2 (5 bases). CDR1 MNHEY and CDR2 SVGAGI come from the germline V gene. The V end lost 0 bases, the J end lost 7 bases, and 13 bases lay between the germline ends. The CDR3 is made up of 15 amino acids. CDR3 residues: CASSYSRAGRNEQFF. CDR3 coding DNA: TGTGCCAGCAGTTACTCGAGGGCAGGACGTAATGAGCAGTTCTTC.

V usage is TRBV5-1 and J usage is TRBJ1-1; D unresolved. The CDR3 totals 13 residues. V lost 0 bases, J lost 6 bases, and 9 bases lay in between. CDR1 and CDR2 (germline): SGHRS, YFSETQ. The CDR3 protein is CASSLDLEAEAFF. CDR3 nucleotides: TGCGCCAGCAGCTTGGACCTAGAGGCTGAAGCTTTCTTT.

The CDR3 bases are TGTGCCAGCAGCCACCCGGGGAACACTGAAGCTTTCTTT. This codes for CASSHPGNTEAFF. The V gene is TRBV11-1, the J gene TRBJ1-1; D not resolved. CDR1 is SGHAT and CDR2 is FQDESV in the germline V gene (reference sequence). Trimming removed 5 bases at V and 1 base at J, with 8 bases between. CDR3 length equals 13 residues.

The chain links TRBV30 to TRBJ1-2; TRBD1 agrees at 8 bases. Germline V gives CDR1 GTSNPN, CDR2 SVGIG (reference sequence). Trimming removed 0 bases from V and 4 bases from J; junction bases left unmatched: 4. The CDR3 is 14 amino acids. Here the CDR3 reads CAWSVAGGVYGYTF. In DNA, the CDR3 is TGTGCCTGGAGTGTGGCAGGGGGCGTCTATGGCTACACCTTC.

This chain joins TRBV6-6 and TRBJ2-5; tentatively, D is TRBD1 (5 bases). CDR3 length equals 14 residues. Looked up from germline, CDR1 is MNHNY and CDR2 is SVGAGI (reference sequence). V dropped 2 bases and J dropped 1 base, with 8 bases sitting between them. This CDR3 reads CASSYRGSQETQYF. CDR3 bases: TGTGCCAGCAGTTACAGGGGCTCCCAAGAGACCCAGTACTTC.

The genes are TRBV12-2 and TRBJ1-2; the table's D gene call, TRBD1, was not cross checked with the DNA. TRBV12-2 is deemed a pseudogene. The CDR3 length is 18 residues. In DNA form, the CDR3 reads TGTGCAAGTCGGCAGCCCCCGGACAGGGGAGTATGTAACTATGGCTACACCTTC. Translated, it gives CASRQPPDRGVCNYGYTF.

The chain links TRBV15 to TRBJ1-5; TRBD1 might be the D (6 bases). The germline V and J ends were trimmed by 5 bases and 3 bases, with 14 bases remaining between them. This CDR3 comprises 15 residues. Germline CDR1 LNHNV, CDR2 YYDKDF (reference sequence). CDR3 sequence: CATSYQRGPNQPQHF. Written as DNA, the CDR3 is TGTGCCACCAGCTACCAGCGGGGGCCCAATCAGCCCCAGCATTTT.

The V call is TRBV6-5, the J call TRBJ1-5; D remains unclear. Looked up from germline, CDR1 is MNHEY and CDR2 is SVGAGI. V lost 5 bases to trimming and J lost 5 bases, with 10 bases between them. This CDR3 has 13 amino acids. CDR3 region: CASSVRLYQPQHF. CDR3 DNA sequence: TGTGCCAGCAGTGTTCGTCTATATCAGCCCCAGCATTTT.

The table lists this clone with a few counts. This chain links TRBV5-4 with TRBJ1-6; D unclear. Trimming cost V 4 bases and J 9 bases, with 14 bases left between them. There are 14 residues in the CDR3. Germline V gene data show CDR1 as SGHNT and CDR2 as YYREEE (reference sequence). The CDR3 bases are TGTGCCAGCAGCGCGGCATTTGGTGGTTCACCCCTCCACTTT. Its protein product is CASSAAFGGSPLHF.

The chain recombines TRBV5-1 with TRBJ2-3; TRBD1 aligns across 8 bases. CDR3 length: 15 amino acids. Germline V gene lookup returns CDR1 SGHRS and CDR2 YFSETQ. Losses at the gene ends were 0 bases for V and 5 bases for J; bases not matched to a gene: 5. The CDR3 spells CASSLAGGGLDTQYF. For the CDR3, the DNA is TGCGCCAGCAGCTTGGCAGGGGGCGGTCTAGATACGCAGTATTTT.

Here the CDR3 DNA reads TGTGCCAGCAGTTTGCTAGGAGAAGAAGAGCAGTTCTTC. Its translation is CASSLLGEEEQFF. The chain carries TRBV28 and TRBJ2-1; the D is unclear. Germline loops: CDR1 MDHEN, CDR2 SYDVKM. CDR3 length: 13 residues. The germline V and J ends were trimmed by 3 bases and 10 bases, with 13 bases remaining between them.

J is TRBJ2-5 and V is TRBV5-8; possibly TRBD1 for D (6 bases). CDR1 is SGHTS and CDR2 is YDEGEE in the germline V gene. The CDR3 consists of 14 residues. V gave up 4 bases and J gave up 4 bases, with 14 bases separating them. CDR3 loop: CASSLYRARETQYF. The CDR3 bases are TGTGCCAGCAGCCTATACAGGGCTAGAGAGACCCAGTACTTC.

This clone was found a few times. The genes are TRBV28 and TRBJ1-1; 8 positions agree with TRBD1. Per the germline V gene, CDR1 is MDHEN and CDR2 is SYDVKM. Trimming took 6 bases from V and 13 from J; bases not matched to a gene: 7. This CDR3 is 11 amino acids long. The CDR3 is CASRRTGSDFF. The CDR3, as DNA: TGTGCCAGCAGACGGACAGGGTCTGATTTCTTT. Full variable domain (outside the CDR3, taken from reference TRBV28 and TRBJ1-1): DVKVTQSSRYLVKRTGEKVFLECVQDMDHENMFWYRQDPGLGLRLIYFSYDVKMKEKGDIPEGYSVSREKKERFSLILESASTNQTSMYLCASRRTGSDFFGQGTRLTVV.

The J gene is TRBJ2-1, the V gene TRBV19; TRBD2 is a possible D gene (6 bases). There are 15 residues in the CDR3. Trimming shortened V by 3 bases and J by 7 bases, and 16 bases separated the two germline ends. Germline CDR1 reads LNHDA; CDR2 reads SQIVND (reference sequence). The CDR3 loop is CASSIAAGIPNEQFF. CDR3 in DNA: TGTGCCAGTAGTATCGCGGCGGGGATCCCAAATGAGCAGTTCTTC.

This clone appeared a single time. The chain couples TRBV6-5 to TRBJ2-1; 9 bases are shared with TRBD1. V shed 4 bases and J 4 bases; nucleotides not matched to a gene: 8. The length of the CDR3 is 16 residues. From germline, CDR1 is MNHEY and CDR2 SVGAGI. CDR3 in DNA: TGTGCCAGCAGTTCCTCCGGGACAGGGAAGTACAATGAGCAGTTCTTC. Its translation: CASSSSGTGKYNEQFF.

This clone was observed a single time. This chain joins TRBV29-1 and TRBJ2-3; weak D call: TRBD2 (6 bases). Germline V gives CDR1 SQVTM, CDR2 ANQGSEA. V was clipped by 4 bases and J by 4 bases, with 24 bases between them. The CDR3 is made up of 17 amino acids. CDR3 amino acids: CSVGGGGADISPDTQYF. The CDR3 nucleotides are TGCAGCGTTGGAGGCGGCGGGGCCGATATTTCGCCAGATACGCAGTATTTT.

V is TRBV5-1 and J is TRBJ2-1; 7 bases are a match to TRBD1. The CDR3 consists of 15 residues. V lost 5 bases and J lost 7; bases outside the gene matches: 12. The germline gives CDR1 SGHRS, CDR2 YFSETQ. This chain's CDR3 is CASRRSQGTLNEQFF. The CDR3 DNA follows: TGCGCCAGCAGGCGCTCACAGGGGACCCTTAATGAGCAGTTCTTC.

This chain joins TRBV30 and TRBJ1-6; weak D call: TRBD1 (6 bases). Trimming shortened V by 7 bases and J by 5 bases, and 15 bases separated the two germline ends. In germline, CDR1 is GTSNPN, CDR2 SVGIG (reference sequence). CDR3 length: 14 residues. The CDR3 is CASDRGMDNSPLHF. CDR3 DNA sequence: TGTGCCTCGGACAGAGGGATGGATAATTCACCCCTCCACTTT.

The rearrangement links TRBV2 to TRBJ2-1; D may be TRBD2 (6 bases). The CDR3 is 14 amino acids. The V and J ends lost 6 bases and 0 bases respectively, with 9 bases between them. The germline V gene encodes CDR1 SNHLY and CDR2 FYNNEI. CDR3 bases: TGTGCCAGCAGGGGGGGAAGCTCCTACAATGAGCAGTTCTTC. It specifies CASRGGSSYNEQFF.

V is TRBV6-1 and J is TRBJ1-5, with TRBD1 identical over 7 bases. V was pared by 3 bases and J by 4 bases, with 6 bases of the junction left unmatched. The CDR3 length is 15 residues. The germline gives CDR1 MNHNS, CDR2 SASEGT. CDR3: CASSDPGQPNQPQHF. The CDR3 DNA sequence: TGTGCCAGCAGTGATCCGGGACAGCCGAATCAGCCCCAGCATTTT.

This clone was seen only a few times. The rearrangement uses TRBV11-2 and TRBJ1-1, with 7 bases identical to TRBD1. J was trimmed by 1 base and V by 4 bases; bases with no gene match: 0. The CDR3 extends over 13 amino acids. Germline CDR1 SGHAT, CDR2 FQNNGV. CDR3 region: CASSWTGNTEAFF. The DNA of the CDR3 is TGTGCCAGCAGCTGGACAGGGAACACTGAAGCTTTCTTT.

The chain employs TRBV28 and TRBJ1-2; the match to TRBD1 covers 8 bases. The J segment lost 8 bases and the V segment lost 6 bases, leaving 17 bases of the junction unmatched. Germline loops: CDR1 MDHEN, CDR2 SYDVKM. The CDR3 spans 16 residues. The CDR3 protein is CASSLTGRTGIEGYTF. The CDR3 coding sequence is TGTGCCAGCAGCCTGACTGGCCGGACAGGGATAGAGGGCTACACCTTC.

The rearrangement joins TRBV5-1 to TRBJ2-7, with D perhaps TRBD1 (6 bases). Trimming cost V 4 bases and J 5 bases, with 22 bases left between them. This CDR3 spans 16 amino acids. The germline gives CDR1 SGHRS, CDR2 YFSETQ. CDR3 DNA: TGCGCCAGCAGCCCGAACAGGGAACCGAACGTAGACGAGCAGTACTTC. This encodes CASSPNREPNVDEQYF.

The chain has TRBV30 and TRBJ1-1; D is ambiguous. Germline CDR1 is GTSNPN and CDR2 is SVGIG (reference sequence). Between the trimmed V and J ends, which lost 4 bases and 2 bases, there was a span of 11 bases. This CDR3 is 13 amino acids long. CDR3 nucleotides: TGTGCCTGGACCCCTGGCTCAAACACTGAAGCTTTCTTT. Protein: CAWTPGSNTEAFF.

There are a few counts of this clone. This chain uses TRBV28 with TRBJ1-1; possible D gene TRBD1, 5 bases. The CDR3 has 13 amino acids. The V gene lost 5 bases and the J gene lost 4 bases, with 11 bases spanning the gap. Germline CDR1 reads MDHEN; CDR2 reads SYDVKM. CDR3 DNA sequence: TGTGCCAGCAGTGGGGACGGGGGCACTGAAGCTTTCTTT. Protein product: CASSGDGGTEAFF.

The chain uses TRBV30 and TRBJ1-5; no clear D. V shed 3 bases and J shed 5 bases, with 11 bases lying between them. The length of the CDR3 is 13 residues. Germline V lookup: CDR1 GTSNPN, CDR2 SVGIG (reference sequence). The CDR3 nucleotides are TGTGCCTGGAGGGAATCAGAGGATCAGCCCCAGCATTTT. This sequence encodes CAWRESEDQPQHF. Full variable domain (rest looked up from reference TRBV30 and TRBJ1-5): SQTIHQWPATLVQPVGSPLSLECTVEGTSNPNLYWYRQAAGRGLQLLFYSVGIGQISSEVPQNLSASRPQDRQFILSSKKLLLSDSGFYLCAWRESEDQPQHFGDGTRLSIL.

This chain links TRBV7-9 with TRBJ1-1; TRBD1 agrees at 11 bases. V trimming: 6 bases; J trimming: 4 bases; junction bases outside the gene matches: 10. Germline values: CDR1 SEHNR, CDR2 FQNEAQ (reference sequence). This CDR3 contains 16 residues. The CDR3 coding sequence is TGTGCCAGCAGTCCCACCGGGACAGGGGGAATCACTGAAGCTTTCTTT. Residues: CASSPTGTGGITEAFF.

This sequence joins TRBV19 and TRBJ2-3, with 12 bases lining up with TRBD2. V lost 1 base to trimming and J lost 3 bases; unmatched junction nucleotides: 8. CDR1 LNHDA and CDR2 SQIVND come from the germline V gene (reference sequence). The CDR3 contains 18 residues. DNA of the CDR3: TGTGCCAGTAGTATAGGTTCGGTGGGACTAGCGGGTACAGATACGCAGTATTTT. Its translation is CASSIGSVGLAGTDTQYF.